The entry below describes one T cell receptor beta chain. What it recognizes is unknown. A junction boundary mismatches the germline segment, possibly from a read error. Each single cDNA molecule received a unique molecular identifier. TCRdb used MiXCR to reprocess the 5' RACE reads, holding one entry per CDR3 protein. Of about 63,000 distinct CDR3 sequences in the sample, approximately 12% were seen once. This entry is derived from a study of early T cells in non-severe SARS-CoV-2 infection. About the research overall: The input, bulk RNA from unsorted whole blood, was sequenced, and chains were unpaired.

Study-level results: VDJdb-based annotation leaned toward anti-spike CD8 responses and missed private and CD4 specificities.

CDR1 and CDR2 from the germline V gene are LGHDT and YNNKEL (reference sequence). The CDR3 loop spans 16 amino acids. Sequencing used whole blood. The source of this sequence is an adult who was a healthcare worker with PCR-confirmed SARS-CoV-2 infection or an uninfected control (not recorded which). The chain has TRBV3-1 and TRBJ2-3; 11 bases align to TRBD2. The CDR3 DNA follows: TGTGCCAGCAGCCAAGCAACTAGCGGGGGTTCAGAAACGCAGTATTTT. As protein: CASSQATSGGSETQYF.